Listed below are T cell receptor beta chains from one sample, sequenced in a study of CD8 T cells in ankylosing spondylitis. MiXCR, applied by TCRdb to the 5' RACE reads, yields one record per CDR3 protein. The table records 200,000 to 250,000 distinct CDR3 sequences, roughly a tenth of them present only once. Sequencing was carried out using blood, either unsorted or a sorted T cell fraction (not recorded which). These receptors were taken from a male donor with ankylosing spondylitis or in good health (not recorded which). The CDR3 runs from the conserved cysteine through the conserved F or W. The order of the fields is D gene, CDR3 length, J gene, clone size, V gene, CDR3 protein, CDR3 DNA. A D gene is named only where the DNA matches it firmly. Clone size is shown for a subset of rows, as once, few, many or a class of expanded clone.

d_gene: TRBD1
len: 14
j_gene: TRBJ2-7
abundance: many
v_gene: TRBV10-3
CDR3aa: CAISDWDRTYEQYF
CDR3nt: TGTGCCATAAGTGATTGGGACAGGACCTACGAGCAGTACTTC

d_gene: .
len: 15
j_gene: TRBJ1-1
abundance: many
v_gene: TRBV20-1
CDR3aa: CSAREQQKMNTEAFF
CDR3nt: TGCAGTGCTAGAGAACAGCAGAAGATGAACACTGAAGCTTTCTTT

d_gene: .
len: 17
j_gene: TRBJ2-3
abundance: many
v_gene: TRBV28
CDR3aa: CASRRGGGRRSTDTQYF
CDR3nt: TGTGCCAGCAGACGGGGCGGGGGCCGTCGTAGCACAGATACGCAGTATTTT

d_gene: TRBD1
len: 13
j_gene: TRBJ2-7
abundance: many
v_gene: TRBV9
CDR3aa: CASSAQGVNEQYF
CDR3nt: TGTGCCAGCAGCGCACAGGGGGTCAACGAGCAGTACTTC

d_gene: .
len: 14
j_gene: TRBJ2-4
abundance: .
v_gene: TRBV12-3/TRBV12-4
CDR3aa: CASSLNGAENIQYF
CDR3nt: TGTGCCAGCAGTTTGAACGGGGCGGAAAACATTCAGTACTTC

d_gene: TRBD1
len: 15
j_gene: TRBJ2-7
abundance: many
v_gene: TRBV5-1
CDR3aa: CASSSRTGGFNEQYF
CDR3nt: TGCGCCAGCAGCTCACGGACAGGGGGCTTCAACGAGCAGTACTTC

d_gene: .
len: 14
j_gene: TRBJ1-1
abundance: few
v_gene: TRBV19
CDR3aa: CASKTTATNTEAFF
CDR3nt: TGTGCCAGTAAAACAACAGCTACGAACACTGAAGCTTTCTTT

d_gene: .
len: 19
j_gene: TRBJ1-5
abundance: .
v_gene: TRBV20-1
CDR3aa: CSARDYRDTPNYSNQPQHF
CDR3nt: TGCAGTGCTAGAGATTACCGGGACACACCAAATTATAGCAATCAGCCCCAGCATTTT

d_gene: .
len: 13
j_gene: TRBJ1-2
abundance: many
v_gene: TRBV6-5
CDR3aa: CASSYRGSTGYTF
CDR3nt: TGTGCCAGCAGTTACCGGGGTTCCACTGGCTACACCTTC

d_gene: TRBD1
len: 13
j_gene: TRBJ2-1
abundance: .
v_gene: TRBV29-1
CDR3aa: CSASSTGANEQFF
CDR3nt: TGCAGCGCTTCCTCGACAGGGGCTAATGAGCAGTTCTTC

d_gene: TRBD2
len: 16
j_gene: TRBJ2-2
abundance: .
v_gene: TRBV20-1
CDR3aa: CSFWGPAGGSVGELFF
CDR3nt: TGCAGCTTCTGGGGCCCCGCCGGGGGGTCGGTCGGGGAGCTGTTTTTT

d_gene: TRBD1
len: 13
j_gene: TRBJ1-1
abundance: many
v_gene: TRBV5-1
CDR3aa: CASSLEGGVEAFF
CDR3nt: TGCGCCAGCAGCTTGGAAGGGGGCGTTGAAGCTTTCTTT

d_gene: .
len: 14
j_gene: TRBJ2-3
abundance: many
v_gene: TRBV3-1
CDR3aa: CASSRLELTDTQYF
CDR3nt: TGTGCCAGCAGCCGTCTAGAGCTCACAGATACGCAGTATTTT

d_gene: TRBD2
len: 14
j_gene: TRBJ2-1
abundance: many
v_gene: TRBV28
CDR3aa: CASSFTSGGDEQFF
CDR3nt: TGTGCCAGCAGTTTCACTAGCGGGGGCGATGAGCAGTTCTTC

d_gene: .
len: 12
j_gene: TRBJ1-2
abundance: .
v_gene: TRBV2
CDR3aa: CLSGDSNYGYTF
CDR3nt: TGTCTTTCAGGGGACTCTAACTATGGCTACACCTTC

d_gene: .
len: 12
j_gene: TRBJ2-3
abundance: many
v_gene: TRBV20-1
CDR3aa: CSATEGADTQYF
CDR3nt: TGCAGTGCCACCGAGGGGGCAGATACGCAGTATTTT

d_gene: .
len: 11
j_gene: TRBJ2-3
abundance: many
v_gene: TRBV20-1
CDR3aa: CSARETDTQYF
CDR3nt: TGCAGTGCTAGAGAGACAGATACGCAGTATTTT

d_gene: TRBD1
len: 15
j_gene: TRBJ1-2
abundance: few
v_gene: TRBV7-2
CDR3aa: CASSLWGQGDYGYTF
CDR3nt: TGTGCCAGCAGCTTATGGGGACAGGGGGACTATGGCTACACCTTC